This TCR beta chain was identified during a study of OX40 agonist ivuxolimab in advanced cancers. For the study at large: Patients received ivuxolimab, an agonistic anti-OX40 (CD134) antibody. The study gave patients intravenous ivuxolimab at 0.01 to 10 mg/kg every 2 weeks.

This table comes from immunoSEQ multiplex PCR, and its TCRdb copy is limited to in-frame clones, with some not included. The sample consists of some 35,000 clones, about 89% of them appearing once. If patients had autoimmune disease history or systemic immunosuppression, they were excluded. Losses at the gene ends were 3 bases for V and 2 bases for J; bases not matched to a gene: 7. The CDR3 runs 15 residues. Germline V CDR1 and CDR2: ENHRY, SYGVKD. The sample here was CD4+ or CD8+ T cells sorted from blood, taken in a trial of the OX40 agonist ivuxolimab. The source is an adult with an advanced solid tumor such as melanoma, head and neck, liver or kidney cancer. J is TRBJ2-7 and V is TRBV10-3; 7 bases are shared with TRBD1. The CDR3 DNA is TGTGCCATCAGTGAAGGACAGGCCGGGACCTACGAGCAGTACTTC. Its translation is CAISEGQAGTYEQYF.